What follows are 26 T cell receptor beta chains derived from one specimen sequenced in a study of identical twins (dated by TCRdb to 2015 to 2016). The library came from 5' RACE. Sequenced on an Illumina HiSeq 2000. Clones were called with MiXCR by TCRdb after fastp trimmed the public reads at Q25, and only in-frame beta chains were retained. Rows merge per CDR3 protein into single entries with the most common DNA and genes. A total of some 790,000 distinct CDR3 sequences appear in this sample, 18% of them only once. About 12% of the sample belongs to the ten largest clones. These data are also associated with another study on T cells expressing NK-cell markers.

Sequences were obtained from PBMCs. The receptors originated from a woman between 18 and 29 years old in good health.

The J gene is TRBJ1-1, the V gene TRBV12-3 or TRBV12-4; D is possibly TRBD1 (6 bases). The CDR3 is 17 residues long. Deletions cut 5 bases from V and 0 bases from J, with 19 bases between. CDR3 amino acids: CASSPPRYRAMNTEAFF. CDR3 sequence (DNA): TGTGCCAGCAGTCCCCCCCGTTACAGGGCCATGAACACTGAAGCTTTCTTT.

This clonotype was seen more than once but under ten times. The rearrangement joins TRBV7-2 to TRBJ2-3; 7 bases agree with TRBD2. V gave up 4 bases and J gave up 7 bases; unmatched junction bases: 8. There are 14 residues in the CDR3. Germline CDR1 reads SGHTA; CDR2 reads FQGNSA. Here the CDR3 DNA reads TGTGCCAGCAGCTCGGCTAGCGGATCCTATACGCAGTATTTT. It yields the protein CASSSASGSYTQYF.

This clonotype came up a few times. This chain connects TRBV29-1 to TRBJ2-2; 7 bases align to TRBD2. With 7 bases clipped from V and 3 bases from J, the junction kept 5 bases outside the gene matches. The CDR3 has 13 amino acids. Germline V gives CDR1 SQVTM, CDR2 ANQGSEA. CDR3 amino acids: CSASGIDTGELFF. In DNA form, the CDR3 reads TGCAGCGCGAGCGGGATAGACACCGGGGAGCTGTTTTTT.

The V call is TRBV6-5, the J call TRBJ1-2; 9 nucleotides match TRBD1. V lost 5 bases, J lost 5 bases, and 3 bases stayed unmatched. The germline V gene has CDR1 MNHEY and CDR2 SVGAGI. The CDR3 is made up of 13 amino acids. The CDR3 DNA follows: TGTGCCAGCAGTAACAGGGGGCCGTATGGCTACACCTTC. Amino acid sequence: CASSNRGPYGYTF.

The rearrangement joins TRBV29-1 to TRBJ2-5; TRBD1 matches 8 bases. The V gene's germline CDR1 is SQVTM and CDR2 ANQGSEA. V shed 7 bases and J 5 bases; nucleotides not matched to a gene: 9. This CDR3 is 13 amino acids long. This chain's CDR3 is CSADRTGRETQYF. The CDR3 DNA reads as TGCAGCGCCGACCGGACAGGGAGGGAGACCCAGTACTTC.

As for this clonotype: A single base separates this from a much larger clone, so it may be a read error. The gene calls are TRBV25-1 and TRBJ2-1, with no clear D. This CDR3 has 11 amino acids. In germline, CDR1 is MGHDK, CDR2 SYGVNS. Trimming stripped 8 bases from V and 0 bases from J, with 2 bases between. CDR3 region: CASASYNEQFF. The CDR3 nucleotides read TGTGCCAGCGCCTCCTACAATGAGCAGTTCTTC.

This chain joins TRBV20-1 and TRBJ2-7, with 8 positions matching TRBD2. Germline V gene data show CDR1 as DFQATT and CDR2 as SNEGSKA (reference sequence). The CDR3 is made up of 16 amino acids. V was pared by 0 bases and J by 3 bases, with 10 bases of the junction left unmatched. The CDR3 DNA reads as TGCAGTGCTAGAGATCACCGGGGGGGAACCTACTACGAGCAGTACTTC. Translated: CSARDHRGGTYYEQYF.

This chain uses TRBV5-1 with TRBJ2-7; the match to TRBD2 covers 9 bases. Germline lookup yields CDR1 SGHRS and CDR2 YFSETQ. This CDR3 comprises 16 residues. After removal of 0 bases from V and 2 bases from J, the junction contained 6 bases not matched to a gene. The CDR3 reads CASSLVGGRDPYEQYF. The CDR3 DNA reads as TGCGCCAGCAGCTTGGTAGGCGGGAGGGATCCCTACGAGCAGTACTTC.

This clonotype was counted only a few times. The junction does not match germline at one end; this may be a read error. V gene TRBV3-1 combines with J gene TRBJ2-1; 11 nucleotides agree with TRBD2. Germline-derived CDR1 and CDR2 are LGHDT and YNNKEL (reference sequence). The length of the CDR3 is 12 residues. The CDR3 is CASSRSTSGILF. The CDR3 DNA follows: TGTGCCAGCAGCCGTTCGACTAGCGGGATCCTCTTC.

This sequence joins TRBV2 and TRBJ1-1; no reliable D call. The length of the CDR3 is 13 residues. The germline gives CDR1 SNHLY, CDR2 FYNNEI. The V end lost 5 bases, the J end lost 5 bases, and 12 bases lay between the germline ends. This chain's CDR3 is CASSKVEGTEAFF. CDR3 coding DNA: TGTGCCAGCAGTAAGGTCGAGGGTACTGAAGCTTTCTTT.

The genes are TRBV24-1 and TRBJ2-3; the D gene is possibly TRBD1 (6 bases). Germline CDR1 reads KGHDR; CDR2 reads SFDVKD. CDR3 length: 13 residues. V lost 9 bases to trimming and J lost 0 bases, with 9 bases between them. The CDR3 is CATAGDSTDTQYF. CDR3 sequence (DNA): TGTGCCACCGCAGGGGATAGCACAGATACGCAGTATTTT.

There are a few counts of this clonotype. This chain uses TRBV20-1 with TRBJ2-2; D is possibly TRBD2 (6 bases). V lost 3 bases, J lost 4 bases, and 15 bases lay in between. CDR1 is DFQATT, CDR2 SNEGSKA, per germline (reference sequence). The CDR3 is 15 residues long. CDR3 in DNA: TGCAGTGCTAGGGCGGGGAGGAGGCCCACCGGGGAGCTGTTTTTT. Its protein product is CSARAGRRPTGELFF.

The CDR3 DNA reads as TGCGCCAGCAGCAACCAGGGAGAAGAGCAGTTCTTC. Encoded protein: CASSNQGEEQFF. This chain links TRBV5-1 with TRBJ2-1; D possibly matches TRBD1 or TRBD2 (5 bases each). The CDR3 has 12 amino acids. CDR1 SGHRS and CDR2 YFSETQ come from the germline V gene. V dropped 4 bases and J dropped 10 bases, with 12 bases sitting between them.

The CDR3 spells CASKGQGYHEQYF. CDR3 DNA sequence: TGTGCCAGCAAAGGACAGGGATACCACGAGCAGTACTTC. The chain carries TRBV12-3 or TRBV12-4 and TRBJ2-7; TRBD1 aligns across 8 bases. This CDR3 region has 13 residues. With 7 bases clipped from V and 5 bases from J, the junction kept 7 bases outside the gene matches.

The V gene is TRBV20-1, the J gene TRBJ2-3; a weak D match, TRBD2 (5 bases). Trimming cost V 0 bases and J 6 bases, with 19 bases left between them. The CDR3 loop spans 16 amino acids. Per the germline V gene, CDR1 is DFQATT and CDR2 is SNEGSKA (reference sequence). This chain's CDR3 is CSARDSTGSLWDTQYF. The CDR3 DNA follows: TGCAGTGCTAGAGATTCAACGGGAAGTCTTTGGGATACGCAGTATTTT.

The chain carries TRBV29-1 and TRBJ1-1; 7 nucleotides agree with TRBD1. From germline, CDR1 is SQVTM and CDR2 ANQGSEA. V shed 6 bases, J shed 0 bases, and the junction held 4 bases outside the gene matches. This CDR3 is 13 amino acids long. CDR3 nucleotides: TGCAGCGTGGGGGGACAGATGAACACTGAAGCTTTCTTT. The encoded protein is CSVGGQMNTEAFF. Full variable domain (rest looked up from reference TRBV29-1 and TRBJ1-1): SAVISQKPSRDICQRGTSLTIQCQVDSQVTMMFWYRQQPGQSLTLIATANQGSEATYESGFVIDKFPISRPNLTFSTLTVSNMSPEDSSIYLCSVGGQMNTEAFFGQGTRLTVV.

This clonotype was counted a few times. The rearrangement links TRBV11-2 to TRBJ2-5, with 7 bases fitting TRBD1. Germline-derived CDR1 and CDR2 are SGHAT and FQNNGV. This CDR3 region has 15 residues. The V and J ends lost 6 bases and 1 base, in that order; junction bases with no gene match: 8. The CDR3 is CASSLKQGRQETQYF. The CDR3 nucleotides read TGTGCCAGCAGTCTAAAACAGGGGCGCCAAGAGACCCAGTACTTC.

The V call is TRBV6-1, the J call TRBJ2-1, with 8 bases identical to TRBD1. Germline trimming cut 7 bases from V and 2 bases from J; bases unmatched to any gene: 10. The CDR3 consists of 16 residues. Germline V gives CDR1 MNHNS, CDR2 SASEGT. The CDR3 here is CASNVLAGGTYNEQFF. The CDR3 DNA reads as TGTGCCAGCAACGTACTAGCAGGGGGCACCTACAATGAGCAGTTCTTC.

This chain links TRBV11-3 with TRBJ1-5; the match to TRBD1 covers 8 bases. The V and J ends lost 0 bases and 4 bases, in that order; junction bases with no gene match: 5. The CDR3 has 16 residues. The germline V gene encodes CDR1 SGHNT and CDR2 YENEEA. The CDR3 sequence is CASSLEWRQGNQPQHF. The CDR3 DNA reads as TGTGCCAGCAGCTTAGAGTGGCGACAGGGGAATCAGCCCCAGCATTTT.

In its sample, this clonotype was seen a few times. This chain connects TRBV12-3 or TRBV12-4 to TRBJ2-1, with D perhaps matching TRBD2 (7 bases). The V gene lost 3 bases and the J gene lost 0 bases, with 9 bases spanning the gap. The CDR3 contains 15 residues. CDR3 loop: CASSFGGPSYNEQFF. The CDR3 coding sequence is TGTGCCAGCAGTTTCGGGGGGCCCTCCTACAATGAGCAGTTCTTC.

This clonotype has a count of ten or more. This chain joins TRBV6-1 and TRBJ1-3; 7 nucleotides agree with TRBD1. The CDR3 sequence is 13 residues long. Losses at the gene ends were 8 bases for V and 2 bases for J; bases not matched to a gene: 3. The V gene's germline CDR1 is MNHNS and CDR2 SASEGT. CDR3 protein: CASLDRAGNTIYF. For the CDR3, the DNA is TGTGCCAGCCTCGACAGGGCTGGAAACACCATATATTTT.

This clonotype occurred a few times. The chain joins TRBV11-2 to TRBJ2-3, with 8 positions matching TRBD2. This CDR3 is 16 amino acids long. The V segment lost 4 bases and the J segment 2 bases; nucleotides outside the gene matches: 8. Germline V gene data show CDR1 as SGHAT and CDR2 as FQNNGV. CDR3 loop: CASSSWTSSTTDTQYF. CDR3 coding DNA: TGTGCCAGCAGCTCGTGGACTAGCTCCACCACAGATACGCAGTATTTT.

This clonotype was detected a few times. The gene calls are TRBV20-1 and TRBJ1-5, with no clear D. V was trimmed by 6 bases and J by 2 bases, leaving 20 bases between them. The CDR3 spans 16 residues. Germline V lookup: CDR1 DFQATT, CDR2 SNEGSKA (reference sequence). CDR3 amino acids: CSASSMPTGGNQPQHF. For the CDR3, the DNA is TGCAGTGCAAGCTCGATGCCCACGGGCGGCAATCAGCCCCAGCATTTT.

Written as DNA, the CDR3 is TGTGCCAGCAGCCACGGGTTGACCGAGCGGGTAAATGAGCAGTTCTTC. It codes for CASSHGLTERVNEQFF. The chain is built from TRBV3-1 and TRBJ2-1, with D possibly TRBD2 on 6 matching bases. Trimming left V 3 bases short and J 7 bases short, with 19 bases between. The CDR3 contains 16 residues. CDR1 LGHDT and CDR2 YNNKEL come from the germline V gene (reference sequence).

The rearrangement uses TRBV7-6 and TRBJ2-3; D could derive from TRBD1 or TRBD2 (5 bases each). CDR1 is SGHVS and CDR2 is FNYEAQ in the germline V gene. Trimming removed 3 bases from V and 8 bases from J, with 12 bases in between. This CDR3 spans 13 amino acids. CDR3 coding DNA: TGTGCCAGCAGCTTGAGGGGTGCTGGTACGCAGTATTTT. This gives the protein CASSLRGAGTQYF.

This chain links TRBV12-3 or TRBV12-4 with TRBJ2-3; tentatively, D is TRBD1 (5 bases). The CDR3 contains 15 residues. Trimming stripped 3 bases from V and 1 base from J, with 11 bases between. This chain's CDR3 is CASSFSGFGTDTQYF. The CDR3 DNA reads TGTGCCAGCAGTTTCTCAGGGTTCGGCACAGATACGCAGTATTTT.